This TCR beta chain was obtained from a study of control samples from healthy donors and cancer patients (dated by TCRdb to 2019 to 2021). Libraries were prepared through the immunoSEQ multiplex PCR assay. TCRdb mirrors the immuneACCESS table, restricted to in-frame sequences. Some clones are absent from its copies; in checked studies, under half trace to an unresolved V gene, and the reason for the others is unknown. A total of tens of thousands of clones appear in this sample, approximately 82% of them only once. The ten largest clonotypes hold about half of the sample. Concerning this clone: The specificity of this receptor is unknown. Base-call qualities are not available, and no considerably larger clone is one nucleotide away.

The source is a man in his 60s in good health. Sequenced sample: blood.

CDR3 region: CASSSPGDGRGYTF. The nucleotide sequence reads TGTGCCAGCAGTTCTCCCGGGGACGGAAGGGGCTACACCTTC. The receptor chain draws on TRBV28 and TRBJ1-2, and the D gene may be TRBD1, 5 bases matching. Taken from the germline V gene, the CDR1 and CDR2 loops are MDHEN and SYDVKM. V gives up 4 bases and J gives up 8 bases, and the segment between their germline ends measures 17 bases. The CDR3 goes from the cysteine to the phenylalanine over 14 residues. The kept DNA is CDR3 alone, 42 bases in frame from the first base.